The 11 T cell receptor beta chains reported below all come from one sample, sequenced in a study of shared clonotypes between healthy human individuals. The method was immunoSEQ multiplex PCR; TCRdb's version includes in-frame clones alone and lacks a portion of them. The sample holds about 1.5 million clones; around 98% are singletons and the top ten take less than 0.55%. The sample taken for sequencing was naive CD4+ T cells sorted from blood. Regarding subset: CD45RA+ positively selected. Receptors were obtained from a man under 40 in good health.

In its sample, this clone was seen a few times. J is TRBJ1-5 and V is TRBV21-1; the table assigns TRBD1, which was not confirmed against the DNA. TRBV21-1 is a documented pseudogene. The CDR3 runs 15 residues. The CDR3 protein is CASSTWTGRNQPQHF. The CDR3 DNA follows: TGTGCCAGCAGCACCTGGACAGGGCGCAATCAGCCCCAGCATTTT.

Worth noting for this clone: Other DNA sequences in this sample translate to the same CDR3. CDR3 DNA sequence: TGCGCCAGCAGCTTGGGTGGCAGCTACTACGAGCAGTACTTC. Translated, it gives CASSLGGSYYEQYF. The chain links TRBV5-1 to TRBJ2-7; no definite D call. There are 14 residues in the CDR3. The ends were cut back, 0 bases at V and 3 bases at J, with 10 bases in the middle. Germline V lookup: CDR1 SGHRS, CDR2 YFSETQ.

The chain joins TRBV29-1 to TRBJ2-7, with 8 bases fitting TRBD2. Germline V gene data show CDR1 as SQVTM and CDR2 as ANQGSEA. This CDR3 comprises 15 residues. J lost 2 bases, V lost 7 bases, and 13 bases had no gene match. As DNA, the CDR3 is TGCAGCGCCGGGGGAGGACACGGGAGGGCCTACGAGCAGTACTTC. Its translation is CSAGGGHGRAYEQYF.

The chain is built from TRBV6-5 and TRBJ2-7; possibly TRBD2 for D (6 bases). V was pared by 7 bases and J by 1 base, with 14 bases between. This CDR3 has 14 amino acids. Germline V gives CDR1 MNHEY, CDR2 SVGAGI. The DNA of the CDR3 is TGTGCCAGCACTAGCCGACGGGGGTCCTACGAGCAGTACTTC. Protein sequence: CASTSRRGSYEQYF.

The chain employs TRBV7-9 and TRBJ2-7; 8 positions match TRBD1. Germline V lookup: CDR1 SEHNR, CDR2 FQNEAQ (reference sequence). This CDR3 comprises 13 residues. The V and J ends lost 5 bases and 3 bases, in that order; junction bases with no gene match: 3. The CDR3 protein is CASSHGQGYEQYF. CDR3 in DNA: TGTGCCAGCAGCCACGGACAGGGCTACGAGCAGTACTTC. The full variable domain, completed using reference TRBV7-9 and TRBJ2-7, is DTGVSQNPRHKITKRGQNVTFRCDPISEHNRLYWYRQTLGQGPEFLTYFQNEAQLEKSRLLSDRFSAERPKGSFSTLEIQRTEQGDSAMYLCASSHGQGYEQYFGPGTRLTVT.

The J gene is TRBJ1-5, the V gene TRBV27; D unresolved. V was cut by 9 bases and J by 4 bases, with 10 bases left in between. Germline CDR1 MNHEY, CDR2 SMNVEV (reference sequence). The CDR3 spans 12 residues. The CDR3: CASGRTNQPQHF. CDR3 nucleotides: TGTGCCAGTGGCCGGACTAATCAGCCCCAGCATTTT.

V usage is TRBV5-1 and J usage is TRBJ2-1; 8 bases map to TRBD2. The V and J ends lost 5 bases and 6 bases, in that order; junction bases with no gene match: 7. In germline, CDR1 is SGHRS, CDR2 YFSETQ. CDR3 length: 14 amino acids. CDR3 sequence: CASRVVAGTNEQFF. Here the CDR3 DNA reads TGCGCCAGCAGAGTTGTAGCGGGGACCAATGAGCAGTTCTTC.

The rearrangement links TRBV5-1 to TRBJ1-4; 7 bases are a match to TRBD1. This CDR3 region has 15 residues. Germline values: CDR1 SGHRS, CDR2 YFSETQ. V dropped 3 bases and J dropped 4; count of bases not matched to a gene: 6. DNA for the CDR3: TGCGCCAGCAGCTACCGGGACAGCATTAATGAAAAACTGTTTTTT. Its translation: CASSYRDSINEKLFF. The entire variable domain, with the rest obtained from reference TRBV5-1 and TRBJ1-4, is as follows: KAGVTQTPRYLIKTRGQQVTLSCSPISGHRSVSWYQQTPGQGLQFLFEYFSETQRNKGNFPGRFSGRQFSNSRSEMNVSTLELGDSALYLCASSYRDSINEKLFFGSGTQLSVL.

This chain links TRBV6-6 with TRBJ2-3; 9 nucleotides match TRBD2. Looked up from germline, CDR1 is MNHNY and CDR2 is SVGAGI (reference sequence). Trimming cost V 6 bases and J 3 bases; bases outside gene matches: 4. The CDR3 contains 14 residues. CDR3 DNA sequence: TGTGCCAGCAGCCTTAGCGGGAGAACAGATACGCAGTATTTT. Translating gives CASSLSGRTDTQYF.

This sequence joins TRBV9 and TRBJ2-1; 12 nucleotides agree with TRBD2. CDR1 and CDR2 (germline): SGDLS, YYNGEE. V trimming: 4 bases; J trimming: 8 bases; junction bases outside the gene matches: 7. This CDR3 region has 15 residues. The CDR3 DNA is TGTGCCAGCAGCCCCTTGGGACTAGCGGGCCATGAGCAGTTCTTC. As protein: CASSPLGLAGHEQFF.

The rearrangement joins TRBV5-8 to TRBJ2-7, with TRBD1 as a possible D gene (6 bases). V lost 0 bases to trimming and J lost 2 bases, with 9 bases between them. CDR1 is SGHTS, CDR2 YDEGEE, per germline. The CDR3 extends over 14 amino acids. The CDR3 reads CASSLVAGAYEQYF. The CDR3 nucleotides are TGTGCCAGCAGCTTGGTCGCAGGGGCCTACGAGCAGTACTTC.